Presented here are 32 T cell receptor beta chains from one specimen sequenced in a study of cytomegalovirus exposure and HLA in healthy donors (dated by TCRdb to 2017 to 2019). Receptors were amplified or captured by the immunoSEQ multiplex PCR assay. For the multiplex PCR, a mixture combining 60 forward primers for TCR Vbeta segments and 13 reverse primers for TCR Jbeta segments was used. TCRdb took over this immuneACCESS table, retaining in-frame rearrangements with V and J assigned. Such tables are incomplete; in checked studies, under half of the missing clones stem from an unresolved V gene, and the remainder is unexplained. The sample contains more than 95,000 clones, roughly 75% of them found a single time. The ten largest clones capture 1.5% to 2% of the sample. Sequenced material: PBMCs. These receptors originate from a woman in her 40s in good health and CMV-seronegative.

The J gene is TRBJ1-3, the V gene TRBV28; a possible D gene is TRBD1 (6 bases). This CDR3 is 17 amino acids long. The germline V gene has CDR1 MDHEN and CDR2 SYDVKM. The V gene lost 5 bases and the J gene lost 0 bases, with 17 bases spanning the gap. The CDR3 nucleotides read TGTGCCAGCAGTCCGGACAGAAGTTTTATCTCTGGAAACACCATATATTTT. Protein sequence: CASSPDRSFISGNTIYF.

The J gene is TRBJ2-5, the V gene TRBV5-6; possible D gene TRBD2, 6 bases. The V end was cut by 0 bases, the J end by 0 bases, with 15 bases between. This CDR3 has 17 residues. The germline CDR1 and CDR2 sequences are SGHDT and YYEEEE. The CDR3 loop reads CASSLARTWRDQETQYF. Here the CDR3 DNA reads TGTGCCAGCAGCTTGGCCAGGACCTGGAGGGACCAAGAGACCCAGTACTTC.

The gene calls are TRBV11-1 and TRBJ2-7; 10 bases align to TRBD1. The junction had 2 bases not matched to a gene; V was cut back by 0 bases and J by 9 bases. This CDR3 comprises 13 residues. Per the germline V gene, CDR1 is SGHAT and CDR2 is FQDESV (reference sequence). CDR3 sequence (DNA): TGTGCCAGCAGCTTAGCCGACAGGGGGCGGCAGTACTTC. Its protein is CASSLADRGRQYF.

The chain combines TRBV13 with TRBJ2-7; D is uncertain. This CDR3 contains 12 residues. CDR1 PRHDT and CDR2 FYEKMQ come from the germline V gene (reference sequence). The ends were cut back, 5 bases at V and 4 bases at J, with 9 bases in the middle. The CDR3 region is CASSPLTYEQYF. In DNA form, the CDR3 reads TGTGCCAGCAGCCCCCTTACTTACGAGCAGTACTTC.

This clone was detected only a few times. This chain joins TRBV28 and TRBJ1-1; 8 bases are shared with TRBD1. CDR1 is MDHEN and CDR2 is SYDVKM in the germline V gene. The length of the CDR3 is 14 residues. With V trimmed by 3 bases and J by 6 bases, 6 bases remained unmatched. The chain's CDR3 is CASSFGQGSAEAFF. The CDR3 nucleotides read TGTGCCAGCAGTTTCGGACAGGGTAGTGCTGAAGCTTTCTTT.

This rearrangement joins TRBV30 to TRBJ2-7, with TRBD1 as a possible D gene (5 bases). V lost 3 bases and J 7 bases, leaving 13 bases between the germline ends. CDR3 length equals 12 residues. CDR1 GTSNPN and CDR2 SVGIG come from the germline V gene (reference sequence). CDR3 sequence (DNA): TGTGCCTGGAGCGCCAGGGTCGGTGAGCAGTACTTC. This translates into CAWSARVGEQYF.

The chain carries TRBV7-2 and TRBJ1-2, with 11 bases aligning to TRBD1. The CDR3 covers 16 residues. V shed 5 bases, J shed 7 bases, and the junction held 12 bases outside the gene matches. Germline loops: CDR1 SGHTA, CDR2 FQGNSA. The CDR3 loop is CASSRLVGQGDSGYTF. CDR3 DNA sequence: TGTGCCAGCAGCCGTTTAGTGGGACAGGGGGATTCTGGCTACACCTTC.

The chain recombines TRBV9 with TRBJ2-7; 8 bases agree with TRBD2. The germline gives CDR1 SGDLS, CDR2 YYNGEE. The junction had 5 bases not matched to a gene; V was cut back by 0 bases and J by 3 bases. The CDR3 length is 15 residues. In DNA form, the CDR3 reads TGTGCCAGCAGCGTAGCCCCCAGCGGGAGCTACGAGCAGTACTTC. Translation: CASSVAPSGSYEQYF.

The rearrangement joins TRBV5-4 to TRBJ2-5, with TRBD2 identical over 14 bases. The CDR3 totals 17 residues. Trimming cost V 4 bases and J 2 bases; bases outside gene matches: 7. The V gene's germline CDR1 is SGHNT and CDR2 YYREEE (reference sequence). CDR3 in amino acids: CASSRRLAGGIQETQYF. DNA of the CDR3: TGTGCCAGCAGCCGACGACTAGCGGGAGGGATTCAAGAGACCCAGTACTTC.

The table lists this clone with a count of one. This chain links TRBV23-1 with TRBJ1-1, with 8 nucleotides matching TRBD1. TRBV23-1 is an open reading frame whose function is uncertain. This CDR3 contains 17 residues. V gave up 2 bases and J gave up 1 base; unmatched junction bases: 9. The CDR3 DNA sequence: TGCGCCAGCAGTCAACGAGAACAGGGGGTGAAGAACACTGAAGCTTTCTTT. Translating gives CASSQREQGVKNTEAFF.

This chain connects TRBV18 to TRBJ2-7, with TRBD2 matching 11 bases. The CDR3 contains 13 residues. CDR1 is KGHSH, CDR2 LQKENI, per germline. With V trimmed by 6 bases and J by 3 bases, 1 base remained unmatched. CDR3 nucleotide sequence: TGTGCCAGCTCGGGGACTAGCGGCTACGAGCAGTACTTC. Translation gives CASSGTSGYEQYF.

This clone has only one observation. The V and J genes are TRBV5-1 and TRBJ2-3, with D uncertain. This CDR3 region has 12 residues. With 1 base removed from V and 3 bases from J, the gap between germline ends came to 3 bases. Germline V CDR1 and CDR2: SGHRS, YFSETQ. The CDR3 DNA is TGCGCCAGCAGCTTGATAACAGATACGCAGTATTTT. Its translation: CASSLITDTQYF.

CDR3 protein: CASSQVFLSEEHITGELFF. The DNA of the CDR3 is TGTGCCAGCAGCCAAGTTTTCCTGAGTGAAGAGCATATCACCGGGGAGCTGTTTTTT. The genes are TRBV4-2 and TRBJ2-2; D is unresolved. CDR1 and CDR2 (germline): LGHNA, YNFKEQ. The CDR3 sequence is 19 residues long. V lost 1 base to trimming and J lost 4 bases, with 22 bases between them.

V is TRBV19 and J is TRBJ2-7; D is unresolved. This CDR3 contains 13 residues. The germline V and J ends were trimmed by 5 bases and 1 base, with 9 bases remaining between them. From germline, CDR1 is LNHDA and CDR2 SQIVND (reference sequence). The CDR3 nucleotides are TGTGCCAGTAGTGTTGCCAGTTCCTACGAGCAGTACTTC. It encodes CASSVASSYEQYF. Supplemented by reference TRBV19 and TRBJ2-7, the full variable domain reads DGGITQSPKYLFRKEGQNVTLSCEQNLNHDAMYWYRQDPGQGLRLIYYSQIVNDFQKGDIAEGYSVSREKKESFPLTVTSAQKNPTAFYLCASSVASSYEQYFGPGTRLTVT.

CDR3 amino acids: CSALQGYYEQYF. In nucleotides, the CDR3 is TGCAGCGCCCTACAGGGTTACTACGAGCAGTACTTC. The V gene is TRBV29-1, the J gene TRBJ2-7; tentative D call: TRBD1 (6 bases). The germline V and J ends were trimmed by 7 bases and 3 bases, with 13 bases remaining between them. This CDR3 comprises 12 residues. Germline V gene data show CDR1 as SQVTM and CDR2 as ANQGSEA.

On this clone itself: Other DNA sequences in the same sample also yield this CDR3. The chain carries TRBV28 and TRBJ2-1; maybe TRBD1 (6 bases). Germline values: CDR1 MDHEN, CDR2 SYDVKM. V lost 6 bases and J 2 bases, leaving 17 bases between the germline ends. The CDR3 runs to 16 residues. The CDR3 DNA follows: TGTGCCAGCAGCCTGACCGGGACATCGACCTACAATGAGCAGTTCTTC. Encoded protein: CASSLTGTSTYNEQFF.

CDR3 in DNA: TGTGCCAGCTGCCGGACAGGGGTCTCAAGAGACCCCCGACGGTACATTCAGTACTTC. This encodes CASCRTGVSRDPRRYIQYF. The gene calls are TRBV28 and TRBJ2-4; 9 bases are shared with TRBD1. The CDR3 sequence is 19 residues long. Germline values: CDR1 MDHEN, CDR2 SYDVKM. V lost 8 bases, J lost 8 bases, and 25 bases stayed unmatched.

This clone has only a few counts. The chain combines TRBV5-1 with TRBJ1-4; TRBD1 agrees at 10 bases. V shed 5 bases and J 8 bases; nucleotides not matched to a gene: 6. Germline V gives CDR1 SGHRS, CDR2 YFSETQ. The CDR3 has 14 residues. CDR3 DNA sequence: TGCGCCAGCAGGACAGGGGGCGGAGCGGAAAAACTGTTTTTT. Residues: CASRTGGGAEKLFF. The whole variable domain, remainder taken from reference TRBV5-1 and TRBJ1-4, is KAGVTQTPRYLIKTRGQQVTLSCSPISGHRSVSWYQQTPGQGLQFLFEYFSETQRNKGNFPGRFSGRQFSNSRSEMNVSTLELGDSALYLCASRTGGGAEKLFFGSGTQLSVL.

In its sample, this clone was seen once. This rearrangement joins TRBV28 to TRBJ1-4; D is undetermined. The V gene's germline CDR1 is MDHEN and CDR2 SYDVKM. The CDR3 sequence is 14 residues long. V was pared by 8 bases and J by 4 bases, with 14 bases between. The DNA of the CDR3 is TGTGCCAGCCTGAGGCGGGGTTTTAATGAAAAACTGTTTTTT. This codes for CASLRRGFNEKLFF. Full variable domain (missing parts from reference TRBV28 and TRBJ1-4): DVKVTQSSRYLVKRTGEKVFLECVQDMDHENMFWYRQDPGLGLRLIYFSYDVKMKEKGDIPEGYSVSREKKERFSLILESASTNQTSMYLCASLRRGFNEKLFFGSGTQLSVL.

This chain links TRBV11-2 with TRBJ2-1; D might be TRBD2 (6 bases). Looked up from germline, CDR1 is SGHAT and CDR2 is FQNNGV. Trimming removed 7 bases from V and 5 bases from J, with 12 bases in between. CDR3 size: 13 residues. The DNA of the CDR3 is TGTGCCAGCATAGGAGGGGCCGACAATGAGCAGTTCTTC. Its translation is CASIGGADNEQFF.

The chain is built from TRBV28 and TRBJ2-1; a weak D match, TRBD2 (6 bases). This CDR3 spans 15 amino acids. Per germline, CDR1 MDHEN and CDR2 SYDVKM. V was shortened by 3 bases and J by 9 bases, with 18 bases between the two germline ends. The chain's CDR3 is CASSFGLRSKGEQFF. CDR3 bases: TGTGCCAGCAGTTTCGGACTACGTAGTAAGGGTGAGCAGTTCTTC.

The V gene is TRBV4-2, the J gene TRBJ1-2; a possible D gene is TRBD1 (5 bases). The CDR3 extends over 14 amino acids. Germline lookup yields CDR1 LGHNA and CDR2 YNFKEQ. V dropped 0 bases and J dropped 8 bases, with 13 bases sitting between them. CDR3 in DNA: TGTGCCAGCAGCCAAGAGGACACTGAGAGGGGCTACACCTTC. It is translated as CASSQEDTERGYTF.

The J gene is TRBJ2-3, the V gene TRBV19; D gene uncertain. Trimming removed 6 bases at V and 0 bases at J, with 7 bases between. The CDR3 covers 13 residues. Germline loops: CDR1 LNHDA, CDR2 SQIVND (reference sequence). CDR3 DNA: TGTGCCAGTAGAGAGACTAGCACAGATACGCAGTATTTT. It codes for CASRETSTDTQYF.

The chain uses TRBV7-2 and TRBJ1-2; D not certain. Germline values: CDR1 SGHTA, CDR2 FQGNSA. The V gene lost 1 base and the J gene lost 11 bases, with 17 bases spanning the gap. CDR3 length equals 14 residues. The CDR3 reads CASSLGGLLRRYTF. The CDR3, as DNA: TGTGCCAGCAGCTTAGGTGGACTCCTAAGGCGGTACACCTTC.

V gene TRBV10-2 combines with J gene TRBJ1-2, with D unresolved. Germline CDR1 reads WSHSY; CDR2 reads SAAADI. This CDR3 comprises 14 residues. With 1 base removed from V and 2 bases from J, the gap between germline ends came to 8 bases. The CDR3 sequence is CASSEYGENYGYTF. In nucleotides, the CDR3 is TGCGCCAGCAGTGAGTACGGGGAGAACTATGGCTACACCTTC.

This sequence joins TRBV7-9 and TRBJ2-1; 7 bases are shared with TRBD2. The CDR3 contains 16 residues. J lost 7 bases, V lost 5 bases, and 14 bases had no gene match. In germline, CDR1 is SEHNR, CDR2 FQNEAQ (reference sequence). CDR3 DNA sequence: TGTGCCAGCAGCGAGGGCGTCCGCGGGAGTGGTAATGAGCAGTTCTTC. Its translation: CASSEGVRGSGNEQFF.

V gene TRBV28 combines with J gene TRBJ1-4; TRBD1 matches 7 bases. Germline V gives CDR1 MDHEN, CDR2 SYDVKM. Trimming removed 5 bases from V and 7 bases from J; junction bases left unmatched: 10. The CDR3 has 15 residues. CDR3 residues: CASSLLTGPIEKLFF. The CDR3 DNA sequence: TGTGCCAGCAGTCTGTTGACAGGGCCTATTGAAAAACTGTTTTTT.

The genes are TRBV28 and TRBJ2-7, with 7 positions matching TRBD1. The CDR3 spans 13 residues. V was clipped by 5 bases and J by 8 bases; unmatched bases: 9. The germline V gene encodes CDR1 MDHEN and CDR2 SYDVKM. CDR3 loop: CASSKRGLSKQYF. Here the CDR3 DNA reads TGTGCCAGCAGTAAAAGGGGGCTGTCTAAGCAGTACTTC.

The rearrangement uses TRBV19 and TRBJ1-5; 7 bases agree with TRBD1. Unmatched junction bases numbered 11, after V lost 5 bases and J lost 7 bases. The CDR3 has 15 residues. Germline V gives CDR1 LNHDA, CDR2 SQIVND (reference sequence). The CDR3, as DNA: TGTGCCAGTAGTTGGTTCGGGACAGCAGACCAGCCCCAGCATTTT. Residues: CASSWFGTADQPQHF.

This chain links TRBV5-6 with TRBJ1-4; 10 nucleotides line up with TRBD1. The V gene end was trimmed by 2 bases and the J gene end by 5 bases; junction bases not matched to a gene: 6. The CDR3 totals 16 residues. CDR1 and CDR2 (germline): SGHDT, YYEEEE. This chain's CDR3 is CASSFRAGQGNEKLFF. In DNA form, the CDR3 reads TGTGCCAGCAGCTTTCGGGCGGGACAGGGGAATGAAAAACTGTTTTTT.

V usage is TRBV10-3 and J usage is TRBJ2-1; 9 nucleotides agree with TRBD1. The CDR3 sequence is 18 residues long. CDR1 ENHRY and CDR2 SYGVKD come from the germline V gene. The V gene end was trimmed by 2 bases and the J gene end by 3 bases; junction bases not matched to a gene: 11. Here the CDR3 DNA reads TGTGCCATCAGTGAGGGAATGGTGCCGGGACAGGGCTACAATGAGCAGTTCTTC. Amino acids: CAISEGMVPGQGYNEQFF.

This chain connects TRBV11-2 to TRBJ2-6; TRBD1 aligns across 10 bases. CDR3 length equals 18 residues. Germline CDR1 reads SGHAT; CDR2 reads FQNNGV. After removal of 5 bases from V and 3 bases from J, the junction contained 10 bases not matched to a gene. The CDR3, as DNA: TGTGCCAGCAGCCCGGGACAGGGGTCCTACGGTGGGGCCAACGTCCTGACTTTC. Its translation: CASSPGQGSYGGANVLTF. Complete variable domain (other parts from reference TRBV11-2 and TRBJ2-6): EAGVAQSPRYKIIEKRQSVAFWCNPISGHATLYWYQQILGQGPKLLIQFQNNGVVDDSQLPKDRFSAERLKGVDSTLKIQPAKLEDSAVYLCASSPGQGSYGGANVLTFGAGSRLTVL.